This TCR beta chain was recovered during a study of OX40 agonist ivuxolimab in advanced cancers. Study-level information: Administration of intravenous ivuxolimab to patients occurred every 2 weeks at 0.01 to 10 mg/kg.

There are 14 residues in the CDR3. Trimming took off 3 bases at V and 2 bases at J, with 11 bases between the two ends. The germline gives CDR1 MNHEY, CDR2 SMNVEV (reference sequence). Some clones are missing from TCRdb's copy, which holds only in-frame ones; the method was immunoSEQ multiplex PCR. The sample carries 6,500 to 10,000 clones, less than 90% recorded once. The starting material was CD4+ or CD8+ T cells sorted from blood, obtained in a trial of the OX40 agonist ivuxolimab. This sequence originates from an adult with an advanced solid tumor such as melanoma, head and neck, liver or kidney cancer. The chain has TRBV27 and TRBJ2-7; D is ambiguous. The CDR3 nucleotides read TGTGCCAGCAGTTTCGCGGACGTAGCCTACGAGCAGTACTTC. This gives the protein CASSFADVAYEQYF.